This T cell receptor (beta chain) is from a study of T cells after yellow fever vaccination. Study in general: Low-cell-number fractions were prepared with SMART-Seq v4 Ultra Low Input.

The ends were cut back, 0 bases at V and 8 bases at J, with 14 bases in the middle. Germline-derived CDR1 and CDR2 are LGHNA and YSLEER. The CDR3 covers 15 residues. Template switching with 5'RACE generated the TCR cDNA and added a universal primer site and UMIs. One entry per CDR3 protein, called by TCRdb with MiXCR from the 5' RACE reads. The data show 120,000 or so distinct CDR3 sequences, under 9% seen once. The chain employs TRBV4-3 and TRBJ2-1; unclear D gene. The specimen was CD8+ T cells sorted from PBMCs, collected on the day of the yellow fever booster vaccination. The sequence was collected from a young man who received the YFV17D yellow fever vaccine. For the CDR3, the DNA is TGCGCCAGCAGCCAAGATTCTCTCGGCCGAGATGAGCAGTTCTTC. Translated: CASSQDSLGRDEQFF.